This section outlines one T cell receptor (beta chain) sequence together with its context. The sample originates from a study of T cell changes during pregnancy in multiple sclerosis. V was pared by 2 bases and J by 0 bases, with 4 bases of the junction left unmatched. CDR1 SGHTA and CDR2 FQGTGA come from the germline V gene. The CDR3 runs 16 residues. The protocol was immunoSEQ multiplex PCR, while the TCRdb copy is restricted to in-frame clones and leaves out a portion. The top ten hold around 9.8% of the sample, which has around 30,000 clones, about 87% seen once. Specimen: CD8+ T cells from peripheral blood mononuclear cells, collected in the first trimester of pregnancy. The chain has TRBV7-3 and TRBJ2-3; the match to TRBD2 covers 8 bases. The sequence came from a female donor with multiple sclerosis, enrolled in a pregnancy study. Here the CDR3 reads CASSLHGGVSTDTQYF. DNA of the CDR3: TGTGCCAGCAGCTTACACGGGGGGGTTAGCACAGATACGCAGTATTTT.